This TCR beta chain was captured by sequencing in a study of Graves' ophthalmopathy and Graves' hyperthyroidism. Across the whole study: Specimen type is peripheral blood, obtained at initial diagnosis before any treatment.

This clonotype was counted between two and nine times. The CDR3 loop spans 15 amino acids. The J segment lost 1 base and the V segment lost 3 bases, leaving 7 bases of the junction unmatched. Per the germline V gene, CDR1 is SQVTM and CDR2 is ANQGSEA. Amplification of the TCR beta CDR3 regions used RNA transcripts (as template). First-round RT-PCR relied on HTBI primers, and a second-round multiplex PCR came next. Via MiXCR, TCRdb re-called the multiplex PCR reads, giving one row per CDR3 protein. The table has around 50,000 distinct CDR3 sequences, 50% to 65% seen once. Pregnant or lactating patients and those with other autoimmune diseases or uncontrolled infections were excluded. Clinicians diagnosed using symptoms, serum thyroxine, TRAb, thyroid ultrasound and orbital computed tomography.

The sequence came from an adult man with Graves' ophthalmopathy. The chain couples TRBV29-1 to TRBJ2-3; TRBD2 matches 7 bases. The sequencing input was peripheral blood. For the CDR3, the DNA is TGCAGCGTTGATCGCGGGAGAGGGGGCACAGATACGCAGTATTTT. Translated, it gives CSVDRGRGGTDTQYF.